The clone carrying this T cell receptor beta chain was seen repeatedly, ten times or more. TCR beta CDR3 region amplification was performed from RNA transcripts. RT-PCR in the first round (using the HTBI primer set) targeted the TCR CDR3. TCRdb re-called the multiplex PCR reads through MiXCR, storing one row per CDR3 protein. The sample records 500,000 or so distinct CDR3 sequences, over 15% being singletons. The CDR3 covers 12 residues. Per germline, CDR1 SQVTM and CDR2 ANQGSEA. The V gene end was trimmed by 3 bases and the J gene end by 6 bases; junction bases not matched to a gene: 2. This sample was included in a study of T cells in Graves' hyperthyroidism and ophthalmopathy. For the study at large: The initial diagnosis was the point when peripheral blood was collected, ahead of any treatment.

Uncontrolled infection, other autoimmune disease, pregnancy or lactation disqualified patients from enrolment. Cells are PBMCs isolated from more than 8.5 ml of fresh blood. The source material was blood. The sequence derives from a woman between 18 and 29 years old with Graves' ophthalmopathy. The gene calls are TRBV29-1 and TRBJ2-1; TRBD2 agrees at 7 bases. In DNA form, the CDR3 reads TGCAGCGTTGAGAGACTAGCCAATGAGCAGTTCTTC. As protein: CSVERLANEQFF.